This T cell receptor (beta chain) was sequenced in a study of shared clonotypes between healthy human individuals. On this clone itself: The antigen remains undetermined.

Study-level findings and limits: Sharing across four donors was highest in naive CD4 (roughly 5%) and lowest in memory CD8 (0.4%).

V lost 5 bases and J lost 8, with 13 bases in between. CDR1 and CDR2 from the germline V gene are SGHAT and FQNNGV. This CDR3 has 13 amino acids. Replicate sorted-subset PCRs were loaded with 150 to 250 ng DNA, about 28,000 T cell genomes. The repertoire was sequenced with immunoSEQ multiplex PCR; TCRdb's copy has only in-frame clones and lacks some. The sample has about 1.1 million clones; around 82% are singletons. The chain joins TRBV11-2 to TRBJ2-4, with D hard to call. This sequence originates from a man younger than 35 in good health. Some clones in this sample may be carry-over from other donors' samples. Sequenced input: memory CD4+ T cells from PBMCs. Regarding subset: CD45RA-negative fraction. The CDR3 spells CASSAASRYIQYF. Written as DNA, the CDR3 is TGTGCCAGCAGCGCGGCCTCTAGATACATTCAGTACTTC.